This TCR beta chain was sequenced in a study of vaccination and CD4 T cells after COVID-19. At the level of the study: Post-COVID samples were collected a median approximately 97 days following diagnosis, spanning 35 to 161. A median of 72 days (range 14 to 241) separated dose two from the taking of post-vaccine samples.

This clonotype was observed a few times. Its antigen is as yet unknown. The CDR3 spans 12 residues. V lost 5 bases and J lost 7, with 11 bases in between. Germline CDR1 SGHVS, CDR2 FQNEAQ. Treatment denoted: 10-day PBMC culture with coronavirus spike peptide pools or control peptides (ViraFEST assay). The unexposed donor's CD4+ T cells were collected before the COVID-19 pandemic (2011-2018). ViraFEST used peptide pools to expand antigen-specific T cells, then sequenced TCRs. Oncomine TCR Beta short-read sequencing was applied to DNA from cultured CD4+ T cells. TCRdb used MiXCR to reprocess the PCR reads, holding one entry per CDR3 protein. The sample includes roughly 8,700 distinct CDR3 sequences, over 45% of them seen just once.

Specimen: CD4+ T cells from blood, cultured in vitro. The chain joins TRBV7-8 to TRBJ1-2; D might be TRBD1 (5 bases). The clonotype was recovered from a human donor in good health. The DNA of the CDR3 is TGTGCCAGCAGCGGGGTTGGGGGTGGCTACACCTTC. This gives the protein CASSGVGGGYTF.